The present T cell receptor (beta chain) was sequenced within a study of blood T cell repertoires in COVID-19. The authors' processing: Reference gene primer amplification gave nucleated cell count estimates. Here immunoSEQ multiplex PCR was the method, and the copy in TCRdb shows in-frame clones only, minus some. V and J calls and clone size are copied from that table; D and trimming were computed from the DNA. Of roughly 70,000 clones listed, approximately 91% are singletons. The length of the CDR3 is 17 residues. The clonotype comes from a man aged 70 or older with acute or convalescent COVID-19. The source material was peripheral blood. V gene TRBV1 combines with J gene TRBJ2-3; TRBD2 was called by the table and not checked on the DNA. TRBV1 is deemed a pseudogene. In DNA, the CDR3 is TGCACCAGCAGCCGTCGGGCGGAGTCTAGCGGGGGTGATACGCAGTATTTT. Translation gives CTSSRRAESSGGDTQYF.